These 28 T cell receptor beta chains were all obtained from the same sample, sequenced in a study of T-cell reconstitution after alpha-beta-depleted transplantation in children. Unique molecular identifiers were incorporated during preparation of the TCRbeta library. TCRdb re-analysed the PCR reads in MiXCR, keeping a single row per CDR3 protein. There are about 400,000 distinct CDR3 sequences in the sample; roughly 16% occur only once, and around 30% lies in the top ten. Sequenced material: PBMCs, mostly from graft donor cells, taken 360 days after TCRalphabeta/CD19-depleted stem cell transplant. The receptors originated from a boy under two years old who had a stem cell transplant for Wiskott-Aldrich syndrome, so the T cells may come from the graft donor.

This clonotype was counted at least ten times. This chain links TRBV5-1 with TRBJ2-1, with a weak D call TRBD2 (5 bases). Trimming removed 4 bases at V and 4 bases at J, with 18 bases between. This CDR3 region has 16 residues. Germline CDR1 and CDR2: SGHRS and YFSETQ. CDR3 sequence: CASSIGLADIYNEQFF. The CDR3 nucleotides read TGCGCCAGCAGCATCGGTCTAGCAGACATTTACAATGAGCAGTTCTTC.

The chain joins TRBV20-1 to TRBJ2-3; 12 nucleotides align to TRBD2. This CDR3 comprises 19 residues. Germline-derived CDR1 and CDR2 are DFQATT and SNEGSKA (reference sequence). Unmatched junction bases numbered 14, after V lost 3 bases and J lost 1 base. Here the CDR3 DNA reads TGCAGTGCTAGCAAGCACCGGGCTAGCGGGGGGGCTCGCACAGATACGCAGTATTTT. It yields the protein CSASKHRASGGARTDTQYF.

This clonotype was seen a few times. The chain couples TRBV21-1 to TRBJ2-7; whether TRBD1, the table's D call, matches the DNA was not checked. TRBV21-1 is a documented pseudogene. This CDR3 has 16 residues. This CDR3 is CASSKYFGGIAYEQYF. CDR3 sequence (DNA): TGTGCCAGCAGCAAATATTTTGGGGGAATCGCCTACGAGCAGTACTTC.

The sample holds many counts of this clonotype. CDR3 DNA: TGTGCCAGCAGTGAAGCGGAGGCAGGGGCTGAAAAACTGTTTTTT. This gives the protein CASSEAEAGAEKLFF. The chain has TRBV2 and TRBJ1-4; a weak D match, TRBD1 (6 bases). This CDR3 comprises 15 residues. Trimming cost V 0 bases and J 7 bases, with 12 bases left between them. CDR1 and CDR2 from the germline V gene are SNHLY and FYNNEI.

This clonotype was observed a handful of times. This rearrangement joins TRBV5-1 to TRBJ1-1; tentatively, D is TRBD1 (5 bases). The CDR3 is made up of 14 amino acids. Trimming shortened V by 2 bases and J by 4 bases, and 12 bases separated the two germline ends. Germline CDR1 reads SGHRS; CDR2 reads YFSETQ. CDR3 nucleotides: TGCGCCAGCAGCTTCCAGGGATTGGGCACTGAAGCTTTCTTT. It translates to CASSFQGLGTEAFF.

This clonotype showed up just once. This chain connects TRBV18 to TRBJ2-7; 10 positions agree with TRBD2. After removal of 5 bases from V and 1 base from J, the junction contained 8 bases not matched to a gene. This CDR3 has 16 amino acids. Germline V gives CDR1 KGHSH, CDR2 LQKENI. The CDR3 here is CASSREGLAASYEQYF. The CDR3 nucleotides read TGTGCCAGCTCAAGAGAAGGACTAGCGGCTTCCTACGAGCAGTACTTC. Supplemented by reference TRBV18 and TRBJ2-7, the full variable domain reads NAGVMQNPRHLVRRRGQEARLRCSPMKGHSHVYWYRQLPEEGLKFMVYLQKENIIDESGMPKERFSAEFPKEGPSILRIQQVVRGDSAAYFCASSREGLAASYEQYFGPGTRLTVT.

This chain connects TRBV12-3 or TRBV12-4 to TRBJ2-7; TRBD1 matches 8 bases. The CDR3 loop spans 14 amino acids. Unmatched junction bases numbered 6, after V lost 2 bases and J lost 6 bases. The CDR3 coding sequence is TGTGCCAGCAGTTTATTGGACAGGGAAACCGAGCAGTACTTC. The encoded protein is CASSLLDRETEQYF.

This clonotype appeared a few times. The V and J genes are TRBV6-2 or TRBV6-3 and TRBJ2-1; 8 nucleotides match TRBD2. The CDR3 runs to 15 residues. Per the germline V gene, CDR1 is MNHEY and CDR2 is SVGEGT. V was pared by 6 bases and J by 2 bases, with 6 bases of the junction left unmatched. The CDR3 DNA is TGTGCCAGCAGGCCCCCGGGACTAGCCTACAATGAGCAGTTCTTC. It translates to CASRPPGLAYNEQFF.

This clonotype was observed a handful of times. This chain links TRBV12-3 or TRBV12-4 with TRBJ2-3; no definite D call. V lost 6 bases to trimming and J lost 6 bases, with 19 bases between them. The CDR3 runs to 15 residues. The CDR3 region has the DNA TGTGCCAGCAGCCCACCGGCCCATTACCGGGATACGCAGTATTTT. Its translation is CASSPPAHYRDTQYF.

This clonotype was detected ten times or more. This chain joins TRBV24-1 and TRBJ2-1; 8 bases fit TRBD2. Losses at the gene ends were 3 bases for V and 6 bases for J; bases not matched to a gene: 6. This CDR3 contains 15 residues. Germline V CDR1 and CDR2: KGHDR, SFDVKD. In DNA, the CDR3 is TGTGCCACCAGTGATACGGGACTAGTTCTCAATGAGCAGTTCTTC. Encoded protein: CATSDTGLVLNEQFF.

The chain is built from TRBV29-1 and TRBJ1-1, with D possibly matching TRBD1 (5 bases). CDR3 size: 13 residues. Germline assignment: CDR1 SQVTM and CDR2 ANQGSEA. V lost 3 bases to trimming and J lost 1 base, with 9 bases between them. The CDR3 loop is CSVERGSNTEAFF. The CDR3 nucleotides are TGCAGCGTTGAGAGGGGATCGAACACTGAAGCTTTCTTT.

This clonotype was seen at least ten times. DNA of the CDR3: TGCGCCAGCAGCTTCACTAGCGGGAAGAACACCGGGGAGCTGTTTTTT. Residues: CASSFTSGKNTGELFF. The chain has TRBV5-1 and TRBJ2-2; TRBD2 agrees at 10 bases. The CDR3 loop spans 16 amino acids. CDR1 and CDR2 (germline): SGHRS, YFSETQ. V lost 2 bases, J lost 1 base, and 2 bases stayed unmatched.

This clonotype was seen only a few times. This chain links TRBV4-1 with TRBJ2-7; no clear D. V was pared by 0 bases and J by 5 bases, with 11 bases between. The CDR3 has 14 amino acids. Germline V gene lookup returns CDR1 MGHRA and CDR2 YSYEKL. This chain's CDR3 is CASSQDLPHNEQYF. DNA of the CDR3: TGCGCCAGCAGCCAAGATCTACCTCACAACGAGCAGTACTTC.

This rearrangement joins TRBV7-8 to TRBJ2-1, with D possibly being TRBD2 (5 bases). This CDR3 comprises 15 residues. V was pared by 2 bases and J by 0 bases, with 8 bases between. Germline V gene sequence: CDR1 SGHVS, CDR2 FQNEAQ. In DNA, the CDR3 is TGTGCCAGCAGCTTAAGTCTAGCCTCCTACAATGAGCAGTTCTTC. Amino acids: CASSLSLASYNEQFF. The full variable domain, completed using reference TRBV7-8 and TRBJ2-1, is GAGVSQSPRYKVAKRGQDVALRCDPISGHVSLFWYQQALGQGPEFLTYFQNEAQLDKSGLPSDRFFAERPEGSVSTLKIQRTQQEDSAVYLCASSLSLASYNEQFFGPGTRLTVL.

In the case of this clonotype: One end of the junction fails to match germline, which may point to a read error. The V and J genes are TRBV13 and TRBJ2-1; 15 positions match TRBD2. The CDR3 is made up of 17 amino acids. Germline V CDR1 and CDR2: PRHDT, FYEKMQ (reference sequence). Here the CDR3 reads CASSSPGTSGGMDEQSF. The CDR3 DNA reads TGTGCCAGCAGCTCCCCCGGGACTAGCGGGGGGATGGATGAGCAGTCCTTC.

This rearrangement joins TRBV7-8 to TRBJ2-3, with a possible D match to TRBD1 (6 bases). This CDR3 region has 15 residues. Trimming removed 4 bases from V and 3 bases from J, with 14 bases in between. Looked up from germline, CDR1 is SGHVS and CDR2 is FQNEAQ. CDR3 sequence: CASSSRTVPTDTQYF. DNA for the CDR3: TGTGCCAGCAGCTCCAGGACAGTTCCTACAGATACGCAGTATTTT.

This clonotype was seen only a few times. The chain is built from TRBV20-1 and TRBJ2-5, with D possibly called TRBD1 or TRBD2 (5 bases each). The V and J ends lost 3 bases and 2 bases respectively, with 19 bases between them. The germline gives CDR1 DFQATT, CDR2 SNEGSKA (reference sequence). CDR3 length: 16 residues. As DNA, the CDR3 is TGCAGTGCTAGCCCATTCACCGGGACCCAACAAGAGACCCAGTACTTC. Translating it yields CSASPFTGTQQETQYF.

The chain links TRBV25-1 to TRBJ2-7; D gene unclear. CDR3 length: 11 residues. Germline V lookup: CDR1 MGHDK, CDR2 SYGVNS. Between the trimmed V and J ends, which lost 6 bases and 7 bases, there was a span of 10 bases. The CDR3 loop is CASRGLREQYF. The CDR3 nucleotides read TGTGCCAGCAGGGGATTGAGGGAGCAGTACTTC.

There are a few counts of this clonotype. This rearrangement joins TRBV5-5 to TRBJ1-2, with D possibly matching TRBD1 (5 bases). This CDR3 comprises 13 residues. Trimming shortened V by 4 bases and J by 4 bases, and 11 bases separated the two germline ends. CDR1 and CDR2 (germline): SGHKS, YYEKEE (reference sequence). CDR3 sequence: CASSPRDLYGYTF. In nucleotides, the CDR3 is TGTGCCAGCAGCCCCCGGGACCTCTATGGCTACACCTTC.

The chain recombines TRBV29-1 with TRBJ2-3; TRBD1 agrees at 8 bases. CDR1 and CDR2 from the germline V gene are SQVTM and ANQGSEA. The V gene end was trimmed by 5 bases and the J gene end by 3 bases; junction bases not matched to a gene: 13. The CDR3 covers 16 residues. The CDR3 nucleotides are TGCAGCGTTTTGGGCCCGCGACAGGGGAGGACAGATACGCAGTATTTT. Translated, it gives CSVLGPRQGRTDTQYF.

This clonotype was recorded a few times. V gene TRBV6-1 combines with J gene TRBJ2-7, with 8 bases fitting TRBD2. Trimming at V came to 6 bases and at J to 4 bases, leaving 11 bases not matched to a gene. In germline, CDR1 is MNHNS, CDR2 SASEGT. There are 15 residues in the CDR3. The CDR3: CASSSPAGASYEQYF. CDR3 nucleotides: TGTGCCAGCAGCTCCCCAGCGGGGGCCTCATACGAGCAGTACTTC.

The chain combines TRBV6-1 with TRBJ1-1, with D possibly TRBD1 on 5 matching bases. Germline assignment: CDR1 MNHNS and CDR2 SASEGT. The CDR3 spans 14 residues. With 3 bases removed from V and 6 bases from J, the gap between germline ends came to 14 bases. The DNA of the CDR3 is TGTGCCAGCAGTGACCCCTGGGGGGGTCCTGAAGCTTTCTTT. Residues: CASSDPWGGPEAFF.

This clonotype was seen only a few times. The rearrangement joins TRBV5-1 to TRBJ1-5, with 8 bases matching TRBD1. The CDR3 runs to 13 residues. Looked up from germline, CDR1 is SGHRS and CDR2 is YFSETQ. With V trimmed by 1 base and J by 12 bases, 6 bases remained unmatched. CDR3 DNA sequence: TGCGCCAGCAGCTTGATAGGACAGGGCATCCAGCATTTT. Translating gives CASSLIGQGIQHF. Variable domain in full (rest from reference TRBV5-1 and TRBJ1-5): KAGVTQTPRYLIKTRGQQVTLSCSPISGHRSVSWYQQTPGQGLQFLFEYFSETQRNKGNFPGRFSGRQFSNSRSEMNVSTLELGDSALYLCASSLIGQGIQHFGDGTRLSIL.

A few counts support this clonotype. The rearrangement uses TRBV15 and TRBJ2-3; the D call may be TRBD1 or TRBD2 (5 bases each). The CDR3 contains 14 residues. Per germline, CDR1 LNHNV and CDR2 YYDKDF (reference sequence). The germline V and J ends were trimmed by 1 base and 2 bases, with 7 bases remaining between them. CDR3: CATSRGGTTDTQYF. CDR3 in DNA: TGTGCCACCAGCAGAGGGGGGACCACAGATACGCAGTATTTT.

This clonotype was counted a few times. This chain uses TRBV20-1 with TRBJ2-7; D unclear. V was pared by 4 bases and J by 2 bases, with 9 bases between. The germline CDR1 and CDR2 sequences are DFQATT and SNEGSKA (reference sequence). The CDR3 consists of 12 residues. Here the CDR3 DNA reads TGCAGTGCTAATGGGGATACCTACGAGCAGTACTTC. Its translation is CSANGDTYEQYF.

This clonotype was seen repeatedly, ten times or more. This sequence joins TRBV12-3 or TRBV12-4 and TRBJ2-3, with D perhaps assigned TRBD1 or TRBD2 (5 bases each). Trimming pared 3 bases from V and 6 bases from J, leaving 10 bases between. CDR3 length equals 13 residues. CDR3 loop: CASSFEWGDTQYF. CDR3 coding DNA: TGTGCCAGCAGTTTCGAATGGGGGGATACGCAGTATTTT.

The chain uses TRBV7-2 and TRBJ2-7; 11 positions agree with TRBD1. Per the germline V gene, CDR1 is SGHTA and CDR2 is FQGNSA. This CDR3 contains 14 residues. The V gene end was trimmed by 7 bases and the J gene end by 3 bases; junction bases not matched to a gene: 5. Written as DNA, the CDR3 is TGTGCCAGCAACGGGGACAGGGGGATCTACGAGCAGTACTTC. Translation gives CASNGDRGIYEQYF. Based on the CDR3 plus reference TRBV7-2 and TRBJ2-7, the full variable domain is GAGVSQSPSNKVTEKGKDVELRCDPISGHTALYWYRQSLGQGLEFLIYFQGNSAPDKSGLPSDRFSAERTGGSVSTLTIQRTQQEDSAVYLCASNGDRGIYEQYFGPGTRLTVT.

This chain connects TRBV12-3 or TRBV12-4 to TRBJ2-5; 8 bases align to TRBD2. Germline trimming cut 6 bases from V and 5 bases from J; bases unmatched to any gene: 8. The CDR3 is made up of 14 amino acids. CDR3 DNA sequence: TGTGCCAGCAGCTTTAGCGGGAAGGATGAGACCCAGTACTTC. It is translated as CASSFSGKDETQYF.